This entry features one T cell receptor beta chain sequence. Its antigen is currently unknown. This entry is derived from a study of cytomegalovirus exposure and HLA in healthy donors. Study-level points and caveats: The authors confirmed in vitro that a few CMV-associated chains were specific for CMV antigens. The classifier was said to identify cytomegalovirus status with high specificity and sensitivity.

V gave up 4 bases and J gave up 4 bases, with 7 bases separating them. Germline-derived CDR1 and CDR2 are MGHRA and YSYEKL. CDR3 size: 13 residues. Data came from immunoSEQ multiplex PCR; TCRdb stores just in-frame clones and leaves some out. The sample yields 170,000 or so clones, about 80% seen once. The sample comprised PBMCs. The V and J genes are TRBV4-1 and TRBJ2-2; D may be TRBD1 (5 bases). This TCR came from a woman younger than 30 in good health and CMV-seropositive. CDR3 sequence reads: CASSLGVTGELFF. Here the CDR3 DNA reads TGCGCCAGCAGCCTAGGGGTCACCGGGGAGCTGTTTTTT.